Here is one T cell receptor (beta chain) with its context. This specimen belongs to a study of T cell repertoires in cytomegalovirus infection. Germline V CDR1 and CDR2: SEHNR, FQNEAQ (reference sequence). CDR3 length equals 18 residues. V shed 5 bases and J 0 bases; nucleotides not matched to a gene: 15. TCRdb itself ran the reads through MiXCR, one entry per CDR3 protein. The sample includes under 800,000 distinct CDR3 sequences, 24% of them seen just once. The chain combines TRBV7-9 with TRBJ1-2; 7 bases are shared with TRBD1. This sequence was found in a human donor in good health (CMV status not recorded). Some clones in this sample may be carry-over from other donors' samples. What was sequenced was CD8+ T cells from PBMCs. The CDR3 loop is CASSEGQPGSLANYGYTF. CDR3 DNA: TGTGCCAGCAGCGAGGGACAGCCCGGCTCTCTAGCTAACTATGGCTACACCTTC.